What follows describes a single T cell receptor beta chain. The sample belongs to a study of Ad26.COV2.S vaccination and SARS-CoV-2 variants. Indicated treatment: around 19 received Ad26.COV2.S at low or high dose, single or two shots; about 5 received placebo; per-sample allocation not given. Sampling was done on day 63 after the first vaccine or placebo injection. Here immunoSEQ multiplex PCR was the method, and the copy in TCRdb shows in-frame clones only, minus some. Here the sample spans some 250,000 clones, around 89% being singletons. This CDR3 region has 12 residues. Trimming took off 2 bases at V and 6 bases at J, with 8 bases between the two ends.

The source of this sequence is a person between 18 and 65 years old who received the Ad26.COV2.S COVID-19 vaccine or a placebo. Sample: peripheral blood, taken in a trial of Ad26.COV2.S vaccine versus placebo. The rearrangement uses TRBV12-3 or TRBV12-4 and TRBJ2-7, with D unresolved. CDR3 DNA sequence: TGTGCCAGCAGTTTATCTTGGGGCGAGCAGTACTTC. It encodes CASSLSWGEQYF.